The rows below give T cell receptor beta chains drawn from one sample of a study of T cells after yellow fever vaccination. TCRdb itself ran the 5' RACE reads through MiXCR, one entry per CDR3 protein. The sample shows under 400,000 distinct CDR3 sequences, approximately 10% of them seen only once. Sequenced here: PBMCs, sampled on the day of the first yellow fever vaccination. The receptors were sampled from a man between 18 and 35 years old who received the YFV17D yellow fever vaccine. CDR3s include the opening cysteine and the closing phenylalanine or tryptophan. Fields, in order: J gene, clone size, V gene, D gene, CDR3 protein, CDR3 DNA. D genes are given only for firm matches. Expanded clones are given a class, and other clones once, few, many or no size at all.

j_call: TRBJ2-7
clone_size: few
v_call: TRBV7-9
d_call: -
cdr3_aa: CASSLATGTNYEQYF
cdr3_nt: TGTGCCAGCAGCTTAGCGACCGGGACAAACTACGAGCAGTACTTC

j_call: TRBJ2-5
clone_size: -
v_call: TRBV10-2
d_call: TRBD2
cdr3_aa: CASNERGLQETQYF
cdr3_nt: TGCGCCAGCAACGAGCGGGGGTTACAAGAGACCCAGTACTTC

j_call: TRBJ2-1
clone_size: -
v_call: TRBV7-2
d_call: -
cdr3_aa: CASGPAGFEQFF
cdr3_nt: TGTGCCAGCGGACCCGCCGGGTTTGAGCAGTTCTTC

j_call: TRBJ1-2
clone_size: -
v_call: TRBV28
d_call: -
cdr3_aa: CASTKGGQLNYGYTF
cdr3_nt: TGTGCCAGCACGAAGGGGGGCCAACTCAACTATGGCTACACCTTC

j_call: TRBJ1-5
clone_size: many
v_call: TRBV7-2
d_call: TRBD1
cdr3_aa: CASSLTGGGNQPQHF
cdr3_nt: TGTGCCAGCAGTCTTACAGGGGGCGGCAATCAGCCCCAGCATTTT

j_call: TRBJ2-3
clone_size: -
v_call: TRBV9
d_call: -
cdr3_aa: CASSKTSSTDTQYF
cdr3_nt: TGTGCCAGCAGCAAAACGTCTAGCACAGATACGCAGTATTTT

j_call: TRBJ2-1
clone_size: -
v_call: TRBV5-4
d_call: TRBD1
cdr3_aa: CASSYPGTGGFF
cdr3_nt: TGTGCCAGCAGCTACCCCGGGACAGGGGGGTTCTTC

j_call: TRBJ2-1
clone_size: -
v_call: TRBV7-6
d_call: TRBD2
cdr3_aa: CASSSTGTSGLSSYNEQFF
cdr3_nt: TGTGCCAGCAGCTCAACCGGGACTAGCGGGTTGAGCTCCTACAATGAGCAGTTCTTC

j_call: TRBJ2-2
clone_size: many
v_call: TRBV7-2
d_call: -
cdr3_aa: CASSLGVGANTGELFF
cdr3_nt: TGTGCCAGCAGCTTAGGCGTGGGGGCCAACACCGGGGAGCTGTTTTTT

j_call: TRBJ2-5
clone_size: many
v_call: TRBV5-1
d_call: -
cdr3_aa: CASSLVGAEETQYF
cdr3_nt: TGCGCCAGCAGCTTGGTAGGGGCTGAAGAGACCCAGTACTTC

j_call: TRBJ2-1
clone_size: few
v_call: TRBV24-1
d_call: TRBD2
cdr3_aa: CATSAPKGRGDYNEQFF
cdr3_nt: TGTGCCACCAGTGCCCCGAAGGGGCGGGGGGACTACAATGAGCAGTTCTTC

j_call: TRBJ2-2
clone_size: many
v_call: TRBV5-1
d_call: -
cdr3_aa: CASSGQPSTGELFF
cdr3_nt: TGCGCCAGCAGCGGCCAGCCGTCCACCGGGGAGCTGTTTTTT

j_call: TRBJ2-3
clone_size: few
v_call: TRBV12-5
d_call: -
cdr3_aa: CASGLRDLDTQYF
cdr3_nt: TGTGCTAGTGGTCTCAGGGATTTGGATACGCAGTATTTT

j_call: TRBJ2-1
clone_size: few
v_call: TRBV18
d_call: TRBD1
cdr3_aa: CASSPQGTGTAYNEQFF
cdr3_nt: TGTGCCAGCTCACCTCAAGGGACCGGGACAGCTTACAATGAGCAGTTCTTC

j_call: TRBJ2-5
clone_size: many
v_call: TRBV11-2
d_call: TRBD2
cdr3_aa: CASSLISGGAQIQETQYF
cdr3_nt: TGTGCCAGCAGCTTAATTAGCGGGGGAGCCCAAATCCAAGAGACCCAGTACTTC

j_call: TRBJ2-5
clone_size: few
v_call: TRBV20-1
d_call: TRBD1
cdr3_aa: CSGVTGGRETQYF
cdr3_nt: TGCAGTGGGGTGACAGGGGGCCGAGAGACCCAGTACTTC

j_call: TRBJ1-2
clone_size: -
v_call: TRBV3-1
d_call: TRBD1
cdr3_aa: CASSRLTGGYGYTF
cdr3_nt: TGTGCCAGCAGCCGCTTAACAGGGGGCTATGGCTACACCTTC

j_call: TRBJ1-2
clone_size: -
v_call: TRBV20-1
d_call: -
cdr3_aa: CSAGGHRANYGYTF
cdr3_nt: TGCAGTGCTGGGGGGCATCGGGCTAACTATGGCTACACCTTC

j_call: TRBJ2-3
clone_size: many
v_call: TRBV7-2
d_call: -
cdr3_aa: CASSLVQGSSDTQYF
cdr3_nt: TGTGCCAGCAGCTTAGTCCAGGGGTCTTCGGATACGCAGTATTTT

j_call: TRBJ1-5
clone_size: few
v_call: TRBV4-2
d_call: -
cdr3_aa: CASRQTGFRNQPQHF
cdr3_nt: TGTGCCAGCAGGCAAACAGGCTTTAGGAATCAGCCCCAGCATTTT

j_call: TRBJ2-2
clone_size: -
v_call: TRBV2
d_call: TRBD1
cdr3_aa: CASNRRDSGTGELFF
cdr3_nt: TGTGCCAGCAACCGCCGGGACAGCGGCACCGGGGAGCTGTTTTTT

j_call: TRBJ2-2
clone_size: few
v_call: TRBV5-4
d_call: -
cdr3_aa: CASSKGPSGTGELFF
cdr3_nt: TGTGCCAGCAGCAAGGGACCCTCGGGGACCGGGGAGCTGTTTTTT

j_call: TRBJ1-6
clone_size: -
v_call: TRBV4-1
d_call: -
cdr3_aa: CASSQDYNSPLHF
cdr3_nt: TGCGCCAGCAGCCAGGATTATAATTCACCCCTCCACTTT

j_call: TRBJ2-3
clone_size: few
v_call: TRBV24-1
d_call: -
cdr3_aa: CATSEGTDTQYF
cdr3_nt: TGTGCCACCAGCGAGGGCACAGATACGCAGTATTTT

j_call: TRBJ2-4
clone_size: -
v_call: TRBV5-1
d_call: -
cdr3_aa: CASSSSSIQYF
cdr3_nt: TGCGCCAGCAGCTCGTCTTCTATTCAGTACTTC

j_call: TRBJ1-2
clone_size: -
v_call: TRBV7-9
d_call: -
cdr3_aa: CASSLGANGYTF
cdr3_nt: TGTGCCAGCAGCTTGGGGGCAAATGGCTACACCTTC

j_call: TRBJ1-1
clone_size: -
v_call: TRBV6-5
d_call: -
cdr3_aa: CASSYWSQYTEAFF
cdr3_nt: TGTGCCAGCAGTTACTGGAGTCAGTACACTGAAGCTTTCTTT

j_call: TRBJ2-7
clone_size: -
v_call: TRBV30
d_call: -
cdr3_aa: CAWSASYEQYF
cdr3_nt: TGTGCCTGGAGTGCTTCCTACGAGCAGTACTTC

j_call: TRBJ1-1
clone_size: many
v_call: TRBV19
d_call: -
cdr3_aa: CASSKTGNTEAFF
cdr3_nt: TGTGCCAGTAGTAAGACAGGGAACACTGAAGCTTTCTTT

j_call: TRBJ2-2
clone_size: many
v_call: TRBV7-2
d_call: -
cdr3_aa: CASGSGGSGDTGELFF
cdr3_nt: TGTGCCAGCGGATCCGGGGGTTCAGGGGACACCGGGGAGCTGTTTTTT

j_call: TRBJ1-2
clone_size: many
v_call: TRBV6-2/TRBV6-3
d_call: -
cdr3_aa: CASSYGSRGNYGYTF
cdr3_nt: TGTGCCAGCAGTTACGGGAGCAGGGGCAACTATGGCTACACCTTC

j_call: TRBJ2-1
clone_size: -
v_call: TRBV7-6
d_call: -
cdr3_aa: CASSTGSPPDEQFF
cdr3_nt: TGTGCCAGCAGCACAGGTTCACCCCCGGATGAGCAGTTCTTC

j_call: TRBJ2-1
clone_size: many
v_call: TRBV6-2/TRBV6-3
d_call: -
cdr3_aa: CASSYGGHNEQFF
cdr3_nt: TGTGCCAGCAGTTACGGGGGGCACAATGAGCAGTTCTTC

j_call: TRBJ1-4
clone_size: few
v_call: TRBV5-5
d_call: TRBD1
cdr3_aa: CASSRRQGDSEKLFF
cdr3_nt: TGTGCCAGCAGTCGGAGACAGGGGGACAGTGAAAAACTGTTTTTT

j_call: TRBJ2-5
clone_size: few
v_call: TRBV19
d_call: -
cdr3_aa: CASSGFESGHPGETQYF
cdr3_nt: TGTGCCAGTAGTGGATTTGAGTCTGGACATCCTGGGGAGACCCAGTACTTC

j_call: TRBJ1-2
clone_size: -
v_call: TRBV7-2
d_call: -
cdr3_aa: CASTSGGTGSGYTF
cdr3_nt: TGTGCCAGCACCTCGGGGGGAACGGGTAGTGGCTACACCTTC

j_call: TRBJ1-5
clone_size: -
v_call: TRBV7-2
d_call: -
cdr3_aa: CASSLAVWGDQPQHF
cdr3_nt: TGTGCCAGCAGCTTAGCGGTCTGGGGGGATCAGCCCCAGCATTTT

j_call: TRBJ2-3
clone_size: -
v_call: TRBV7-2
d_call: TRBD2
cdr3_aa: CASSLIPSGGRTDTQYF
cdr3_nt: TGTGCCAGCAGCTTAATCCCTAGCGGGGGGCGCACAGATACGCAGTATTTT

j_call: TRBJ1-4
clone_size: few
v_call: TRBV2
d_call: -
cdr3_aa: CASSEGALEKLFF
cdr3_nt: TGTGCCAGCAGTGAAGGAGCTCTAGAAAAACTGTTTTTT

j_call: TRBJ2-3
clone_size: few
v_call: TRBV5-1
d_call: -
cdr3_aa: CASSLADSSSTDTQYF
cdr3_nt: TGCGCCAGCAGCTTGGCGGACTCCTCTAGCACAGATACGCAGTATTTT